This section outlines one TCR beta chain sequence together with its context. The sample is drawn from a study of blood T cell repertoires in COVID-19. Study as a whole: Collection of acute and convalescent COVID-19 samples took place in the United States, Italy and Spain.

Germline CDR1 and CDR2: MNHNS and SASEGT. With V trimmed by 2 bases and J by 5 bases, 12 bases remained unmatched. The CDR3 contains 19 residues. Repertoires were generated with immunoSEQ multiplex PCR, while TCRdb's copy carries only in-frame clones and drops some. Of 190,000 or so clones listed, about 85% are singletons. V and J are TRBV6-1 and TRBJ1-4; 12 bases map to TRBD1. The source material was peripheral blood. The clonotype was recovered from a woman of 80 years or more with acute or convalescent COVID-19. The CDR3, as DNA: TGTGCCAGCAGTGAACCTTCGGGACAGGGGGCACGATTAAATGAAAAACTGTTTTTT. Residues: CASSEPSGQGARLNEKLFF.